The present T cell receptor (beta chain) was sequenced within a study of T cells in Graves' hyperthyroidism and ophthalmopathy (dated by TCRdb to 2018 to 2020). Concerning the study at large: Peripheral blood samples were taken at the time of initial diagnosis, prior to any treatment. To identify TCR V-J signatures that set the groups apart, the researchers used a discovery cohort of more than 95 patients, made up of under 50 with Graves' ophthalmopathy and 57 with stable Graves' hyperthyroidism. Prospective prediction of ophthalmopathy was tested in an independent validation cohort of some 19 hyperthyroidism patients and some 17 patients who later progressed to ophthalmopathy. The roughly 100 discovery patients were randomly split 7:3 into training and test sets. The study also compared thyroid tissue and blood T-cell repertoires from 5 to 7 Graves' hyperthyroidism patients. After blood sampling, hyperthyroidism patients were treated with methimazole at a starting dose of 30 mg daily, and ophthalmopathy patients were treated with high-dose intravenous methylprednisolone. The paper reports TCR Vbeta CDR3 sequencing of 130 to 150 peripheral blood samples: 40 to 45 ophthalmopathy, about 75 hyperthyroidism and 17 progressor patients.

A patient counted as having stable Graves' hyperthyroidism if no progression to ophthalmopathy occurred over 18 months of follow-up. Hyperthyroidism patients were newly diagnosed, had a disease duration of under 2 months, and were aged 18 to 65 years. The study excluded patients with uncontrolled infections, other autoimmune diseases, pregnancy or lactation. Diagnoses relied on clinical symptoms, serum thyroxine and TRAb, thyroid ultrasound and orbital computed tomography. PBMCs were isolated from 10 ml of fresh peripheral blood by Ficoll-Paque density gradient centrifugation. Total RNA was extracted using Trizol reagent, and RNA quality was assessed on an Agilent 2100 Bioanalyzer. Including the terminal cysteine and phenylalanine, the CDR3 comprises 15 residues. Of all the DNA, just the CDR3 is kept, 45 bases in frame from base 1. V loses 6 bases at its end and J loses 6 bases; junction bases beyond the gene matches: 7.

To note about this clonotype: What this receptor recognizes is not known. No quality values exist for individual bases; no much larger clone is one base distant.

General study outcomes and caveats: Most expanded thyroid clonotypes (frequency above 0.001) were also detected in blood, suggesting blood repertoires may reflect thyroid immune responses. In cross-validation, a model built on a 13 V-J signature told ophthalmopathy apart from stable hyperthyroidism with 85% to 90% sensitivity and around 83% specificity, and in testing the same model reached 80%/75%. During validation, the model predicted progression to ophthalmopathy a median of approximately 6.5 months ahead of onset, with roughly 65% sensitivity and 72% to 80% specificity. No statistical method was used to fix the sample size in advance, and group allocation was not hidden from the investigators.

The TCR beta CDR3 regions were amplified from RNA transcripts. A first-round RT-PCR of the TCR CDR3 used the HTBI primer set with the Qiagen OneStep RT-PCR kit. Libraries were constructed in a second round of multiplex PCR, after which size selection and purification were performed. Sequencing of the libraries was done on an Illumina HiSeq2000 using paired-end 100 bp reads. As for the authors' bioinformatics: SOAPnuke was used to process the raw data, with reads discarded if the reads contained adapters or uncalled bases, had a mean Phred below 15, or lacked an exact constant-primer or identifier match. High-quality paired reads were merged with COPE v1.2.5, and unique nucleotide sequences were defined as clonotypes. Clonotypes were aligned to IMGT TRBV, TRBD and TRBJ reference segments using MiTCR v1.1. The analysis included only V-J combinations with a frequency above 0.0001, which together covered 99% to 99.2% of the repertoires. A TCS score was defined as the ratio of F50 (clonal expansion) to E x V (chaos), with BLOSUM62-based TCRdist applied between CDR3 peptides within each V-J. Welch's t-statistics and random forest reduced roughly 530 V-J features to about 13, which were used in a naive Bayes classifier (R e1071). TCRdb applied fastp at Q25 and MiXCR to the public reads, then kept only in-frame beta chains. Rows matching on CDR3 protein sequence are summarized as one entry with the most common DNA and genes. The V and J calls come from TCRdb's annotation, not from the publication. This sample gives about 740,000 distinct CDR3 sequences in total; 12% to 15% of them show up just once. Roughly a tenth of the sample is held by the ten biggest clonotypes.

The sequence is built from TRBV12-3 or TRBV12-4 and TRBJ2-1; the junction holds 11 bases that match TRBD1. The TCR sequence derives from a woman aged 18-29 years with Graves' hyperthyroidism. Source material: blood. The sequenced DNA: TGTGCCAGCAGCTTCAGGACAGGGGGCCCCAATGAGCAGTTCTTC. Its protein product is CASSFRTGGPNEQFF.